Sequencing of this T cell receptor beta chain was carried out in a study of CD8+ T cells in alopecia areata. Reverse transcribed after extraction, RNA yielded cDNA as the sequencing template. Sequencing was performed with immunoSEQ multiplex PCR; in TCRdb, only in-frame clones are kept and a portion is missing. The sample yields approximately 99,000 clones, 55% to 60% seen once. The sequenced sample consisted of NKG2D-low CD8+ T cells sorted from blood. The sequence was obtained from a human donor with alopecia areata.

The CDR3 region has the DNA TGTGCCAGCGGGGACAGGGGCAATCAGCCCCAGCATTTT. Translated: CASGDRGNQPQHF. V and J are TRBV21-1 and TRBJ1-5; TRBD1, the D gene given by the table, was not confirmed from the DNA. TRBV21-1 is a documented pseudogene. The CDR3 extends over 13 amino acids.